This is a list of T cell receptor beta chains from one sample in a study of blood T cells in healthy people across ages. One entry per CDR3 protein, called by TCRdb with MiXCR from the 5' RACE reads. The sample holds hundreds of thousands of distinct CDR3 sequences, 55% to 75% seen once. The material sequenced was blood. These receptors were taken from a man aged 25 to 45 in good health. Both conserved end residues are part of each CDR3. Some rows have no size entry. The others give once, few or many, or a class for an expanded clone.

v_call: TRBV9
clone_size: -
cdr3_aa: CASSVDGGAGFEQFF

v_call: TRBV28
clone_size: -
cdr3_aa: CATNQLGGLNSPLHF

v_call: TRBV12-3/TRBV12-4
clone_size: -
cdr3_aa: CASRTEGGGEQYF

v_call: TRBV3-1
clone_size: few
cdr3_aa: CASSQVRNTEAFF

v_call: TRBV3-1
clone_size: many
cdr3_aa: CASSQRQGRGGYTF

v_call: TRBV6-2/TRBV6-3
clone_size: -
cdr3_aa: CARTVSGPQETQYF

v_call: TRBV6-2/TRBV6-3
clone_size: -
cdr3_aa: CASSLTGPPWFF

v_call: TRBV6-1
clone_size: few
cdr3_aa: CASLAGAHTDTQYF

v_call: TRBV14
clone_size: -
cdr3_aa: CASSQESSGNTQYF

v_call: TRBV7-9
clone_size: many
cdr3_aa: CASSLGVAGVYGYTF

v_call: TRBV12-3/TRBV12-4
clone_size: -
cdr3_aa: CASSFPGGGPKNIQYF

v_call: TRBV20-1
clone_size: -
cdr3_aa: CSIAGDGDTQYF

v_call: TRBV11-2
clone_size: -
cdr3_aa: CASSPIGGHTDTQYF

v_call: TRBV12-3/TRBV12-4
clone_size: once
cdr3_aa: CASNPTSGRAADTQYF

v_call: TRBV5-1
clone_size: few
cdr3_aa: CASSSGTVTNYGYTF

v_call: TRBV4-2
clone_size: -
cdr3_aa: CASSQGPRRGVQETQYF

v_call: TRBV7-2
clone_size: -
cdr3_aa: CASSDRPGSYEQYF

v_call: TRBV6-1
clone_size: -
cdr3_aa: CASTAGQSRGYNSPLHF

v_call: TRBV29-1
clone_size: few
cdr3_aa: CSVVLADTSSYEQYF

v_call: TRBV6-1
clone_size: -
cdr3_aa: CASSPREAWGGSTDTQYF

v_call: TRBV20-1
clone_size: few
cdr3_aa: CSARGDQQETQYF

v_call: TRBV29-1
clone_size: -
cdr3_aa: CSVDQGGAKTQYF

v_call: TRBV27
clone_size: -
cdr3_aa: CASSLLQGGYGYTF

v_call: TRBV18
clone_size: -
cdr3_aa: CASSPEPGQGEAFF

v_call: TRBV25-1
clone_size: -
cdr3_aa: CASSEQEGGRVYNEQFF

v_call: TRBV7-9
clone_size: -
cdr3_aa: CASSSRDLFF

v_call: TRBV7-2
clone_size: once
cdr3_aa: CASSPDRTTDTQYF

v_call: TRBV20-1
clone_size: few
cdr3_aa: CSARDGLAGSLASLYTDTQYF

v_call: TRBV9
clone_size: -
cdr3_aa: CASSGAGLGFVNEQFF

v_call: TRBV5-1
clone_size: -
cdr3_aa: CASSAGLAETQYF

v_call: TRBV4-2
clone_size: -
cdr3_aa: CASSQGQVLGGYTF

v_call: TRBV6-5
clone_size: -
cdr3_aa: CASSYYSRAGRNEQYF

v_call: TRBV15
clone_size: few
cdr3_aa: CATSRVGVDEQYF

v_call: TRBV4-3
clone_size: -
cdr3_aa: CASSQRFLAEQETQYF

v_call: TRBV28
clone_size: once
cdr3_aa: CASSGEVYEQYF

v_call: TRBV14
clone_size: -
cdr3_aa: CASSPTRQRSVETQYF

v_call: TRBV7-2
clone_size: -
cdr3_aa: CASSRHSRARPQYF

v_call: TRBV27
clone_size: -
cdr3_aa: CASSLQGLAGVYEQYF

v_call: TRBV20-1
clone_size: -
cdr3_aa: CSANPSGIPYEQYF

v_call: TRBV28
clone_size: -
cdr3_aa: CASSPLDHNEQYF

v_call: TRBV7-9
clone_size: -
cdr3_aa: CASLYRGIQFF

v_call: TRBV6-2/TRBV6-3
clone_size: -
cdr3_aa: CASALSGHSSYEQYF

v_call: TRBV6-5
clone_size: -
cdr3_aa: CASSYSGMNTEAFF

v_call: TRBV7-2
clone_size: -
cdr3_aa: CASKGQGNTEAFF

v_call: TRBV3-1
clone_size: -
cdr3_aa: CASSQQILRGGEETQYF

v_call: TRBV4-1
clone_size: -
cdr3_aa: CASSQDLRSEQFF

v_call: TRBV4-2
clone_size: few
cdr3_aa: CASSQESSGDYGYTF

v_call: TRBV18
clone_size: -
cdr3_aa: CASSPPVLFEVRVAEQYF

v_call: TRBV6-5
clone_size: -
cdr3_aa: CASGYGGYNSPLHF

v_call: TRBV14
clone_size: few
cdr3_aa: CASSQARGTGYGYTF

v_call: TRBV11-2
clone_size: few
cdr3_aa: CASSLGSGPEETQYF

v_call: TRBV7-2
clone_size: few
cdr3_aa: CASSAEWSSYNEQFF

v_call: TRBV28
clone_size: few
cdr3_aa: CASLGQKNSGANVLTF

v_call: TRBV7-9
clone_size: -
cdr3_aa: CASSLIQGLYNEQFF

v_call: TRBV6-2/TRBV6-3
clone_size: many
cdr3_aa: CASSYSQLLDEQFF